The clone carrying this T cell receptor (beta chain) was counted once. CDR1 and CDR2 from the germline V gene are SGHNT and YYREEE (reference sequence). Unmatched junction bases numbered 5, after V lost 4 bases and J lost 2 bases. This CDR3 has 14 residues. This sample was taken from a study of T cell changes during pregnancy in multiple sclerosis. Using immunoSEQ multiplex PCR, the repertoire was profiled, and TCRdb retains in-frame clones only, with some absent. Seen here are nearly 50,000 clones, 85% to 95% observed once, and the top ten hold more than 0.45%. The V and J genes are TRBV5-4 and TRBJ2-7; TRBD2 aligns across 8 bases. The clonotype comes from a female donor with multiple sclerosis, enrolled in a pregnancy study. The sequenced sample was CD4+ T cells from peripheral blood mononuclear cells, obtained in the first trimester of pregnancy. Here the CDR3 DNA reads TGTGCCAGCAGCAAAGCGGGGGCCCCCTACGAGCAGTACTTC. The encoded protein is CASSKAGAPYEQYF.